Listed here are 14 T cell receptor beta chains from one sample, sequenced in a study of shared clonotypes between healthy human individuals. Only in-frame clones appear in the TCRdb table, and some are missing; sequencing was by immunoSEQ multiplex PCR. Among roughly 320,000 clones listed, 87% were seen once. The sample comprised memory CD8+ T cells sorted from blood. Described subset: CD45RO+ cells pooled with CCR7-negative TemRA cells. Receptors were obtained from a man between 18 and 29 years old in good health.

The rearrangement joins TRBV6-1 to TRBJ1-2, with TRBD1 matching over 7 bases. J gave up 5 bases and V 1 base, and 4 bases lay outside the gene matches. Germline V CDR1 and CDR2: MNHNS, SASEGT. The CDR3 length is 14 residues. DNA for the CDR3: TGTGCCAGCAGTGAAGTAGCAGGGGGTTATGGCTACACCTTC. As protein: CASSEVAGGYGYTF.

The rearrangement uses TRBV23-1 and TRBJ1-6, with D perhaps matching TRBD1 (6 bases). TRBV23-1 belongs to the ORF category, with a function that is uncertain. V was pared by 0 bases and J by 0 bases, with 27 bases between. This CDR3 region has 23 residues. CDR3 sequence reads: CASSQSLRPRGEEKSSYNSPLHF. The CDR3 DNA follows: TGCGCCAGCAGTCAATCGCTTCGTCCAAGGGGGGAAGAAAAGAGCTCCTATAATTCACCCCTCCACTTT.

The chain combines TRBV2 with TRBJ2-5, with 8 bases aligning to TRBD2. CDR3 length equals 13 residues. V was pared by 6 bases and J by 5 bases, with 5 bases of the junction left unmatched. Germline V gene sequence: CDR1 SNHLY, CDR2 FYNNEI. The CDR3 is CASRERERETQYF. For the CDR3, the DNA is TGTGCCAGCAGGGAGCGGGAGCGGGAGACCCAGTACTTC.

V usage is TRBV30 and J usage is TRBJ1-6; 7 nucleotides match TRBD1. Germline values: CDR1 GTSNPN, CDR2 SVGIG (reference sequence). CDR3 size: 15 residues. V dropped 3 bases and J dropped 9; count of bases not matched to a gene: 11. The CDR3 reads CAWSVGRGGPSPLHF. Here the CDR3 DNA reads TGTGCCTGGAGCGTAGGCCGAGGGGGCCCTTCACCCCTCCACTTT.

This clone was observed a few times. The chain recombines TRBV2 with TRBJ2-5; TRBD1 aligns across 10 bases. Per the germline V gene, CDR1 is SNHLY and CDR2 is FYNNEI. After removal of 5 bases from V and 5 bases from J, the junction contained 5 bases not matched to a gene. The CDR3 has 14 amino acids. This CDR3 reads CASSKGQGLETQYF. DNA for the CDR3: TGTGCCAGCAGTAAGGGACAGGGGTTGGAGACCCAGTACTTC.

The chain employs TRBV7-9 and TRBJ2-7, with 11 bases identical to TRBD2. The CDR3 covers 15 residues. Germline CDR1 and CDR2: SEHNR and FQNEAQ (reference sequence). With 5 bases clipped from V and 2 bases from J, the junction kept 5 bases outside the gene matches. As DNA, the CDR3 is TGTGCCAGCAGCACCGGACTAGCGGGTACCTACGAGCAGTACTTC. Amino acids: CASSTGLAGTYEQYF.

V and J are TRBV29-1 and TRBJ1-1; 8 positions match TRBD1. The CDR3 extends over 15 amino acids. Germline-derived CDR1 and CDR2 are SQVTM and ANQGSEA. With V trimmed by 0 bases and J by 4 bases, 7 bases remained unmatched. The CDR3 protein is CSVEDPQGAVTEAFF. The DNA for the CDR3 is TGCAGCGTTGAAGATCCGCAGGGGGCGGTCACTGAAGCTTTCTTT.

The chain is built from TRBV5-1 and TRBJ1-1, with a possible D match to TRBD1 (5 bases). Trimming took 0 bases from V and 1 from J, leaving 10 bases between them. From germline, CDR1 is SGHRS and CDR2 YFSETQ. This CDR3 spans 15 amino acids. The CDR3 here is CASSLASGKNTEAFF. The CDR3 region has the DNA TGCGCCAGCAGCTTGGCTTCAGGGAAGAACACTGAAGCTTTCTTT.

The count of this clone is one. The genes are TRBV18 and TRBJ1-1; no firm D call. The CDR3 sequence is 14 residues long. Trimming pared 3 bases from V and 0 bases from J, leaving 8 bases between. Germline values: CDR1 KGHSH, CDR2 LQKENI. This CDR3 reads CASSPGALNTEAFF. DNA of the CDR3: TGTGCCAGCTCACCTGGTGCCCTGAACACTGAAGCTTTCTTT. The entire variable domain, with the rest obtained from reference TRBV18 and TRBJ1-1, is as follows: NAGVMQNPRHLVRRRGQEARLRCSPMKGHSHVYWYRQLPEEGLKFMVYLQKENIIDESGMPKERFSAEFPKEGPSILRIQQVVRGDSAAYFCASSPGALNTEAFFGQGTRLTVV.

The CDR3 loop is CASSGKALISYNEQFF. The CDR3 nucleotides read TGTGCCAGCAGTGGCAAGGCGCTAATCTCCTACAATGAGCAGTTCTTC. This rearrangement joins TRBV27 to TRBJ2-1, with D hard to call. V dropped 5 bases and J dropped 0 bases, with 14 bases sitting between them. Germline V gives CDR1 MNHEY, CDR2 SMNVEV (reference sequence). The CDR3 is made up of 16 amino acids.

This chain links TRBV4-1 with TRBJ1-2; 9 nucleotides line up with TRBD1. The CDR3 runs 16 residues. Unmatched junction bases numbered 11, after V lost 4 bases and J lost 5 bases. From germline, CDR1 is MGHRA and CDR2 YSYEKL. CDR3 in amino acids: CASSPLGDRAQYGYTF. The CDR3 bases are TGCGCCAGCAGCCCCCTGGGGGACAGGGCGCAGTATGGCTACACCTTC.

J is TRBJ2-5 and V is TRBV9, with a weak D call TRBD1 (6 bases). There are 13 residues in the CDR3. V gave up 1 base and J gave up 2 bases, with 6 bases separating them. Per germline, CDR1 SGDLS and CDR2 YYNGEE. The CDR3: CASSVTGQETQYF. The CDR3 nucleotides read TGTGCCAGCAGCGTAACAGGGCAAGAGACCCAGTACTTC.

The chain recombines TRBV28 with TRBJ2-2, with 7 bases fitting TRBD1. This CDR3 is 14 amino acids long. Losses at the gene ends were 11 bases for V and 2 bases for J; bases not matched to a gene: 8. Per germline, CDR1 MDHEN and CDR2 SYDVKM. The CDR3 nucleotides read TGTGCCGCCCGGACAGGACACAACACCGGGGAGCTGTTTTTT. It translates to CAARTGHNTGELFF.

This clone showed up just a few times. The chain uses TRBV10-2 and TRBJ1-1, with 10 bases lining up with TRBD1. The germline CDR1 and CDR2 sequences are WSHSY and SAAADI. Unmatched junction bases numbered 13, after V lost 8 bases and J lost 4 bases. CDR3 size: 16 residues. CDR3 in amino acids: CASGMLGTGALTEAFF. CDR3 nucleotide sequence: TGCGCCAGCGGTATGTTGGGGACAGGGGCGCTCACTGAAGCTTTCTTT.